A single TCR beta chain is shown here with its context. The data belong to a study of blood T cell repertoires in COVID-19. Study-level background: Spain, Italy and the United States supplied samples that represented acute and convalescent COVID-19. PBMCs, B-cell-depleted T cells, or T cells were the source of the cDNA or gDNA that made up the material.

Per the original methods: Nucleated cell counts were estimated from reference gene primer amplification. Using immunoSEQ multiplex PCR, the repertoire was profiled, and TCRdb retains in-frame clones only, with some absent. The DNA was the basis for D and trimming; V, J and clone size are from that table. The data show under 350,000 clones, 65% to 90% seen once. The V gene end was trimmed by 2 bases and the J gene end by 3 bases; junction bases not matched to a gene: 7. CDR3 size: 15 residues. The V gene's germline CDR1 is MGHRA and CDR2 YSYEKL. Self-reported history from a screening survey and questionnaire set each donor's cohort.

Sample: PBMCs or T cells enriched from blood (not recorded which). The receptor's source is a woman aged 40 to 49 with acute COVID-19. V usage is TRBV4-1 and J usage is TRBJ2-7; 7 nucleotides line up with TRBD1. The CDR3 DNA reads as TGCGCCAGCAGCCAACCCGACAGGGATGGCTACGAGCAGTACTTC. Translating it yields CASSQPDRDGYEQYF.